This entry features one T cell receptor beta chain sequence. This entry belongs to a study of shared T cell receptors in the human thymus. The CDR3 length is 13 residues. The junction had 5 bases not matched to a gene; V was cut back by 4 bases and J by 6 bases. CDR1 is SGHDT, CDR2 YYEEEE, per germline. Clones were sequenced by immunoSEQ multiplex PCR, and TCRdb holds only the in-frame ones, with some missing. The sample includes about 380,000 clones, 95% seen only once; the top ten take around 0.019%. What was sequenced was thymocytes. This chain joins TRBV5-6 and TRBJ2-7, with 9 nucleotides matching TRBD1. This TCR was recovered from a human donor. The CDR3 loop reads CASSRDRDSEQYF. The CDR3, as DNA: TGTGCCAGCAGCCGGGACAGGGATTCCGAGCAGTACTTC.